This T cell receptor beta chain was sequenced in a study of metastatic and nonmetastatic thyroid tumors. At the level of the study: Blood and tumor or nodule tissue repertoires from malignant and benign thyroid patients were compared.

This clone was observed at least ten times. This may be a read error: a much more frequent sequence differs by one nucleotide. Different DNA sequences within this sample yield the same CDR3. Looked up from germline, CDR1 is MNHEY and CDR2 is SVGEGT. The CDR3 sequence is 13 residues long. Per the authors' pipeline: The study built a papillary thyroid cancer distant-metastasis classifier from CDR3 differences across clinicopathological groups. With MiXCR, TCRdb called clones anew from the PCR reads. What appears here as the V and J calls and clone size reflects TCRdb's work, not the paper's. The sample carries around 24,000 clones, around 25% recorded once. Patients underwent thyroid surgery, and none had received any treatment before it.

The receptor was isolated from a male donor with papillary thyroid cancer or a benign thyroid nodule (not recorded which). Some clones in this sample may be carry-over from other donors' samples. This chain joins TRBV6-2 or TRBV6-3 and TRBJ1-5; D call uncertain. Sequenced: tumor tissue. CDR3 bases: TGTGCCAGCGGGAGGGATGATAGTCAGCCCCAGCACTTT. Its protein product is CASGRDDSQPQHF.